This record covers a single T cell receptor (beta chain). V was cut by 0 bases and J by 4 bases, with 13 bases left in between. CDR1 and CDR2 from the germline V gene are LGHDT and YNNKEL (reference sequence). CDR3 size: 15 residues. Generated by immunoSEQ multiplex PCR, the TCRdb table keeps only in-frame clones and is missing some. The data hold around 250,000 clones, with around 87% observed a single time. This sample was taken from a study of blood T cell repertoires in COVID-19. This chain links TRBV3-1 (or the pseudogene TRBV3-2) with TRBJ2-7; tentatively, D is TRBD2 (5 bases). Sequenced material: PBMCs or T cells enriched from blood (not recorded which). This receptor was taken from a woman in her forties or fifties who had recovered from COVID-19. The CDR3 sequence: CASSQDASSGYEQYF. As DNA, the CDR3 is TGTGCCAGCAGCCAAGATGCCAGCAGCGGTTACGAGCAGTACTTC.